One sample yielded the 24 T cell receptor beta chains listed below, sequenced in a study of cytomegalovirus exposure and HLA in healthy donors. Vbeta (60) and Jbeta (13) primers were used in the PCR. The assay was immunoSEQ multiplex PCR, and TCRdb's table has in-frame clones only and misses some. This sample has more than 200,000 clones, with roughly 84% found just once. The sample was PBMCs. Receptor source: a human donor in good health.

This chain links TRBV11-3 with TRBJ2-2; TRBD1 is a possible D gene (6 bases). Germline-derived CDR1 and CDR2 are SGHNT and YENEEA. The CDR3 totals 16 residues. The germline V and J ends were trimmed by 5 bases and 1 base, with 14 bases remaining between them. CDR3: CASSPRRRGNTGELFF. The CDR3 nucleotides are TGTGCCAGCAGCCCGAGGCGCAGGGGGAACACCGGGGAGCTGTTTTTT.

This rearrangement joins TRBV6-1 to TRBJ2-2; 8 bases match TRBD1. After removal of 6 bases from V and 4 bases from J, the junction contained 4 bases not matched to a gene. The CDR3 covers 14 residues. The germline V gene encodes CDR1 MNHNS and CDR2 SASEGT. In nucleotides, the CDR3 is TGTGCCAGCAGGGGACAGGCAAGCACCGGGGAGCTGTTTTTT. Translating gives CASRGQASTGELFF.

This clone was picked up one time. The rearrangement uses TRBV25-1 and TRBJ1-2, with unresolved D. The CDR3 totals 16 residues. Germline values: CDR1 MGHDK, CDR2 SYGVNS. Trimming took 0 bases from V and 0 from J, leaving 11 bases between them. CDR3 nucleotides: TGTGCCAGCAGTGAATATTATCCGGGGTCTAACTATGGCTACACCTTC. Its protein product is CASSEYYPGSNYGYTF.

A single count supports this clone. V and J are TRBV28 and TRBJ1-4, with TRBD1 as a possible D gene (6 bases). The CDR3 is made up of 14 amino acids. V gave up 3 bases and J gave up 7 bases, with 12 bases separating them. Germline CDR1 is MDHEN and CDR2 is SYDVKM. In nucleotides, the CDR3 is TGTGCCAGCAGTTTGGGGACCAGGGGTGAAAAACTGTTTTTT. Protein sequence: CASSLGTRGEKLFF.

The chain links TRBV11-2 to TRBJ2-7, with D unresolved. The CDR3 contains 15 residues. From germline, CDR1 is SGHAT and CDR2 FQNNGV. Trimming pared 0 bases from V and 0 bases from J, leaving 9 bases between. CDR3 nucleotide sequence: TGTGCCAGCAGCTTAGATTATCCGGGCTCCTACGAGCAGTACTTC. It yields the protein CASSLDYPGSYEQYF.

This clone was seen once. This chain links TRBV19 with TRBJ1-5, with 7 bases aligning to TRBD1. The junction had 9 bases not matched to a gene; V was cut back by 5 bases and J by 5 bases. CDR3 length equals 15 residues. In germline, CDR1 is LNHDA, CDR2 SQIVND (reference sequence). The CDR3 reads CASSQVQGRYQPQHF. DNA of the CDR3: TGTGCCAGTAGTCAAGTACAGGGGAGGTATCAGCCCCAGCATTTT.

A single count supports this clone. The rearrangement uses TRBV5-5 and TRBJ1-4; maybe TRBD1 (5 bases). Trimming cost V 6 bases and J 7 bases, with 16 bases left between them. Looked up from germline, CDR1 is SGHKS and CDR2 is YYEKEE (reference sequence). The CDR3 totals 14 residues. CDR3 DNA sequence: TGTGCCAGCATCCAAGGGGAGGGCGGTGAAAAACTGTTTTTT. Translated, it gives CASIQGEGGEKLFF.

The chain has TRBV10-3 and TRBJ2-5; 10 bases match TRBD1. Germline lookup yields CDR1 ENHRY and CDR2 SYGVKD. This CDR3 comprises 13 residues. Trimming cost V 2 bases and J 9 bases; bases outside gene matches: 3. The CDR3 protein is CAISEPDRGAQYF. The CDR3, as DNA: TGTGCCATCAGTGAGCCGGACAGGGGGGCCCAGTACTTC.

The V and J genes are TRBV6-5 and TRBJ2-1, with D hard to call. The germline CDR1 and CDR2 sequences are MNHEY and SVGAGI. Trimming took 0 bases from V and 0 from J, leaving 9 bases between them. This CDR3 contains 16 residues. Here the CDR3 reads CASSYSGWSSYNEQFF. The CDR3 DNA reads TGTGCCAGCAGTTACTCTGGGTGGAGCTCCTACAATGAGCAGTTCTTC.

This clone appeared a few times. V is TRBV13 and J is TRBJ2-2, with TRBD2 identical over 9 bases. Trimming cost V 1 base and J 8 bases; bases outside gene matches: 5. Germline CDR1 and CDR2: PRHDT and FYEKMQ (reference sequence). This CDR3 region has 15 residues. Written as DNA, the CDR3 is TGTGCCAGCAGCTTAGTAGCGGGAGTACCAGGGGAGCTGTTTTTT. This sequence encodes CASSLVAGVPGELFF. The full variable domain, rest sourced from reference TRBV13 and TRBJ2-2, is AAGVIQSPRHLIKEKRETATLKCYPIPRHDTVYWYQQGPGQDPQFLISFYEKMQSDKGSIPDRFSAQQFSDYHSELNMSSLELGDSALYFCASSLVAGVPGELFFGEGSRLTVL.

This chain joins TRBV29-1 and TRBJ1-3, with TRBD1 as a possible D gene (5 bases). The CDR3 extends over 12 amino acids. Germline V gene sequence: CDR1 SQVTM, CDR2 ANQGSEA. V dropped 6 bases and J dropped 4 bases, with 10 bases sitting between them. In nucleotides, the CDR3 is TGCAGCGTAGGGGATTGGGGAAACACCATATATTTT. Protein sequence: CSVGDWGNTIYF.

The chain joins TRBV5-5 to TRBJ2-5, with D maybe TRBD1 (6 bases). The length of the CDR3 is 13 residues. CDR1 SGHKS and CDR2 YYEKEE come from the germline V gene (reference sequence). The ends were cut back, 0 bases at V and 12 bases at J, with 15 bases in the middle. The CDR3 nucleotides are TGTGCCAGCAGCTTGGCCTGGGACAATTCCGAGTACTTC. Translated: CASSLAWDNSEYF.

The chain combines TRBV7-3 with TRBJ2-7, with 10 bases that match TRBD1. Germline assignment: CDR1 SGHTA and CDR2 FQGTGA. V lost 5 bases, J lost 2 bases, and 3 bases stayed unmatched. The CDR3 runs to 14 residues. The CDR3, as DNA: TGTGCCAGCAGCCTCGGGACAGGGGCCTACGAGCAGTACTTC. It yields the protein CASSLGTGAYEQYF.

Only a few counts were recorded for this clone. The chain links TRBV10-3 to TRBJ1-2; tentative D call: TRBD1 (5 bases). The CDR3 has 13 residues. V was clipped by 2 bases and J by 8 bases, with 12 bases between them. The germline gives CDR1 ENHRY, CDR2 SYGVKD. CDR3 sequence: CAISEQGAGGYTF. CDR3 bases: TGTGCCATCAGTGAGCAAGGGGCCGGGGGCTACACCTTC.

This chain links TRBV7-8 with TRBJ1-1; 8 bases are a match to TRBD1. With 3 bases clipped from V and 10 bases from J, the junction kept 7 bases outside the gene matches. The germline V gene has CDR1 SGHVS and CDR2 FQNEAQ. The length of the CDR3 is 13 residues. This CDR3 is CASSFSGGELAFF. The CDR3 DNA follows: TGTGCCAGCAGCTTTTCAGGGGGCGAACTAGCTTTCTTT. The full variable domain, its missing parts supplied by reference TRBV7-8 and TRBJ1-1, is GAGVSQSPRYKVAKRGQDVALRCDPISGHVSLFWYQQALGQGPEFLTYFQNEAQLDKSGLPSDRFFAERPEGSVSTLKIQRTQQEDSAVYLCASSFSGGELAFFGQGTRLTVV.

The rearrangement joins TRBV7-8 to TRBJ1-2; the match to TRBD1 covers 7 bases. Germline CDR1 reads SGHVS; CDR2 reads FQNEAQ. The CDR3 covers 13 residues. V lost 3 bases and J lost 10; bases outside the gene matches: 8. The CDR3: CASSLLYQGDYTF. For the CDR3, the DNA is TGTGCCAGCAGCTTGCTCTACCAGGGGGACTACACCTTC.

V is TRBV28 and J is TRBJ2-7; unclear D gene. The CDR3 consists of 12 residues. Germline CDR1 and CDR2: MDHEN and SYDVKM. V dropped 6 bases and J dropped 5 bases, with 11 bases sitting between them. DNA of the CDR3: TGTGCCAGCAGCCTCCCCGCTAACGAGCAGTACTTC. Amino acid sequence: CASSLPANEQYF.

The rearrangement links TRBV10-3 to TRBJ1-1; 11 positions agree with TRBD1. Germline V CDR1 and CDR2: ENHRY, SYGVKD. This CDR3 has 16 residues. Trimming at V came to 6 bases and at J to 6 bases, leaving 12 bases not matched to a gene. The CDR3 region is CAIRTPGQGGESEAFF. In DNA form, the CDR3 reads TGTGCCATCAGAACGCCGGGACAGGGGGGTGAATCTGAAGCTTTCTTT.

A remark on this clone: At one end the junction does not follow the germline gene, possibly because of a read error. This chain joins TRBV27 and TRBJ1-1; TRBD1 is a possible D gene (5 bases). Germline values: CDR1 MNHEY, CDR2 SMNVEV (reference sequence). CDR3 length equals 13 residues. Here the CDR3 DNA reads TGTGCCGGCAGGGCCCCGGGAGGCACTGAAGCTTTCTTT. Encoded protein: CAGRAPGGTEAFF.

The rearrangement links TRBV18 to TRBJ2-2, with a possible D match to TRBD1 (6 bases). Germline V gene sequence: CDR1 KGHSH, CDR2 LQKENI. V dropped 1 base and J dropped 4 bases, with 10 bases sitting between them. The CDR3 sequence is 15 residues long. This CDR3 is CASSPRDKPTGELFF. The CDR3 DNA is TGTGCCAGCTCACCACGGGACAAACCCACCGGGGAGCTGTTTTTT.

The V and J genes are TRBV12-1 and TRBJ2-1; the table's D call, TRBD2, has no DNA check behind it. TRBV12-1 is classified as a pseudogene. This CDR3 is built from 13 residues. CDR3 protein: CASSLEVYNEQFF. For the CDR3, the DNA is TGTGCCAGCAGTCTAGAAGTCTACAATGAGCAGTTCTTC.

V gene TRBV18 combines with J gene TRBJ2-1, with TRBD2 matching over 8 bases. V shed 3 bases and J 10 bases; nucleotides not matched to a gene: 14. Germline CDR1 reads KGHSH; CDR2 reads LQKENI. The CDR3 sequence is 16 residues long. The CDR3 nucleotides are TGTGCCAGCTCACCCCGGGCCGCAAGCGGGAGTTTAGAGCAGTTCTTC. Translated: CASSPRAASGSLEQFF.

This clone was recorded once. The chain has TRBV6-5 and TRBJ2-5; D gene unclear. This CDR3 spans 13 amino acids. Trimming removed 4 bases from V and 7 bases from J, with 13 bases in between. Germline V gives CDR1 MNHEY, CDR2 SVGAGI. The CDR3 DNA follows: TGTGCCAGCAGTTTTGACCTGAGAGGGACCCAGTACTTC. It specifies CASSFDLRGTQYF.

This chain joins TRBV9 and TRBJ2-1; TRBD2 agrees at 7 bases. V lost 1 base, J lost 7 bases, and 11 bases stayed unmatched. The CDR3 runs 16 residues. The V gene's germline CDR1 is SGDLS and CDR2 YYNGEE. This chain's CDR3 is CASSVRGGGRVNEQFF. The CDR3 nucleotides are TGTGCCAGCAGCGTAAGGGGCGGTGGGAGGGTGAATGAGCAGTTCTTC. The full variable domain, rest sourced from reference TRBV9 and TRBJ2-1, is DSGVTQTPKHLITATGQRVTLRCSPRSGDLSVYWYQQSLDQGLQFLIQYYNGEERAKGNILERFSAQQFPDLHSELNLSSLELGDSALYFCASSVRGGGRVNEQFFGPGTRLTVL.